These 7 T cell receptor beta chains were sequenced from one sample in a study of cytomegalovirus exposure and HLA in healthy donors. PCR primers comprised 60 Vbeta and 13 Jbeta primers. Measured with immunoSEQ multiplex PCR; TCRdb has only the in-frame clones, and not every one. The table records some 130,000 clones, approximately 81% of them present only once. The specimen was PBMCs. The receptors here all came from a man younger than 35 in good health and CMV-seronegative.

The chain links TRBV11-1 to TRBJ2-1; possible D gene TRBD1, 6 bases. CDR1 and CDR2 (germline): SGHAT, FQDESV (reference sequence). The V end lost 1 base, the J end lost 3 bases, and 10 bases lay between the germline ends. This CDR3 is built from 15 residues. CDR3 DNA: TGTGCCAGCAGCTTAGGGCAGGGGAACTACAATGAGCAGTTCTTC. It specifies CASSLGQGNYNEQFF.

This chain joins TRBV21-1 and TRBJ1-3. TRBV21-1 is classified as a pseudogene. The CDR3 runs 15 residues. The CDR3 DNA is TGTGCCAGCAGCCCCCCCCGGAGCTCTGGAAACACCATATATTTT. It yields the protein CASSPPRSSGNTIYF.

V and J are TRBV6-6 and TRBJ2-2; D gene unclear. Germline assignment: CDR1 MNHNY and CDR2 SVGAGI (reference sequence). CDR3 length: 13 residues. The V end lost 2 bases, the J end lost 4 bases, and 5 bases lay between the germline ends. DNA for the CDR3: TGTGCCAGCAGTTACAGGAGCACCGGGGAGCTGTTTTTT. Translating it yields CASSYRSTGELFF.

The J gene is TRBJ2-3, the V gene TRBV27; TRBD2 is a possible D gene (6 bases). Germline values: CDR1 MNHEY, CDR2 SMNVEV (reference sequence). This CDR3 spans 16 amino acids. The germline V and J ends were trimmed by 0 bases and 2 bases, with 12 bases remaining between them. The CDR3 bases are TGTGCCAGCAGTTTATCTAGCGGAACCTTCACAGATACGCAGTATTTT. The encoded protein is CASSLSSGTFTDTQYF.

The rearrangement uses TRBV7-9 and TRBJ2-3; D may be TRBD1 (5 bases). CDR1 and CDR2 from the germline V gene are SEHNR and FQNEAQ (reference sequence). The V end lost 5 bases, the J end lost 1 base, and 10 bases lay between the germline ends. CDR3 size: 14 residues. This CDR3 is CASSPDTRTDTQYF. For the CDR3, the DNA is TGTGCCAGCAGCCCGGACACCCGCACAGATACGCAGTATTTT.

In nucleotides, the CDR3 is TGTGCCAGCAGCAGCCAGCTACAGGGGATAACGAACACCGGGGAGCTGTTTTTT. Protein product: CASSSQLQGITNTGELFF. This chain uses TRBV21-1 with TRBJ2-2; the table's D gene call, TRBD1, was not cross checked with the DNA. TRBV21-1 counts as a pseudogene. The CDR3 is 18 amino acids.

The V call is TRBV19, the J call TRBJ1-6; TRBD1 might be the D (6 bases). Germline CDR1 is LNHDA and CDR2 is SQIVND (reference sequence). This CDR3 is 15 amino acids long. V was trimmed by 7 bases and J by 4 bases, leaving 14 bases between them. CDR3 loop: CASKVGAAYNSPLHF. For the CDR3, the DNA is TGTGCCAGTAAAGTGGGGGCTGCGTATAATTCACCCCTCCACTTT.